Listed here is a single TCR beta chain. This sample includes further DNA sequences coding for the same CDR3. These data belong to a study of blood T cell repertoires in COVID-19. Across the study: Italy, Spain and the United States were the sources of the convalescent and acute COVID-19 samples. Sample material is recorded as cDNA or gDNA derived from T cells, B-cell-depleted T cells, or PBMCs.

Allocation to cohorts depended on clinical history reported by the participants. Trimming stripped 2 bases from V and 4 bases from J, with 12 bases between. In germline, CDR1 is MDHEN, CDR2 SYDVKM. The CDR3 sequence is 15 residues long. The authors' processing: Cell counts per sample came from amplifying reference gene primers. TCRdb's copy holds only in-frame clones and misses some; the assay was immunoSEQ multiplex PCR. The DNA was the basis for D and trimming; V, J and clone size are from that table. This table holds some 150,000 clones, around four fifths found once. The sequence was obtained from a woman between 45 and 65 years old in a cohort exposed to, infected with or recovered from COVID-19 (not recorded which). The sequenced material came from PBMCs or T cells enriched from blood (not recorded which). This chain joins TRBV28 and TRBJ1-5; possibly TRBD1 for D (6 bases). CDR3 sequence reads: CASSLTGRGNQPQHF. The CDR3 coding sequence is TGTGCCAGCAGTTTAACAGGGAGGGGAAATCAGCCCCAGCATTTT. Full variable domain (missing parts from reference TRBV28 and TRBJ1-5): DVKVTQSSRYLVKRTGEKVFLECVQDMDHENMFWYRQDPGLGLRLIYFSYDVKMKEKGDIPEGYSVSREKKERFSLILESASTNQTSMYLCASSLTGRGNQPQHFGDGTRLSIL.